A selection of T cell receptor beta chains follows, all from one sample in a study of shared clonotypes between healthy human individuals. Method: immunoSEQ multiplex PCR; TCRdb's copy keeps in-frame clones and lacks some. The sample records roughly 2.2 million clones, roughly 93% being singletons. Material: naive CD4+ T cells from PBMCs. The receptors were sampled from a young man in good health. Some clones in this sample may be carry-over from other donors' samples. CDR3s include the opening cysteine and the closing phenylalanine or tryptophan. The D gene is left open where the match is weak. Where a row states a size, it is once, few, many or the class of an expanded clone; other rows omit it.

cdr3_nt: TGCGCCAGCAGAACCGCGGGAGCGTACCAAGAGACCCAGTACTTC; cdr3_aa: CASRTAGAYQETQYF; d_call: TRBD2; j_call: TRBJ2-5; clone_size: -; cdr3_length: 15; v_call: TRBV5-1
cdr3_nt: TGTGCCACCAGCGGGGGGACAGGTTTGACTGAAGCTTTCTTT; cdr3_aa: CATSGGTGLTEAFF; d_call: TRBD1; j_call: TRBJ1-1; clone_size: -; cdr3_length: 14; v_call: TRBV15
cdr3_nt: TGCAGCGTTGATGGACTAGCGGGAGTAGATACGCAGTATTTT; cdr3_aa: CSVDGLAGVDTQYF; d_call: TRBD2; j_call: TRBJ2-3; clone_size: once; cdr3_length: 14; v_call: TRBV29-1
cdr3_nt: TGTGCCAGCAGCTTGTCAGAGGTCGGGACGTCGTACGAGCAGTACTTC; cdr3_aa: CASSLSEVGTSYEQYF; d_call: -; j_call: TRBJ2-7; clone_size: -; cdr3_length: 16; v_call: TRBV5-4
cdr3_nt: TGTGCCAGCACCTTAGCGGGAGACGCCTACAATGAGCAGTTCTTC; cdr3_aa: CASTLAGDAYNEQFF; d_call: TRBD2; j_call: TRBJ2-1; clone_size: -; cdr3_length: 15; v_call: TRBV25-1
cdr3_nt: TGTGCCAGCAGCTTGTCAGGTATCGAGCAGTACTTC; cdr3_aa: CASSLSGIEQYF; d_call: -; j_call: TRBJ2-7; clone_size: -; cdr3_length: 12; v_call: TRBV7-2
cdr3_nt: TGTGCCAGCAGTTACGGGGGGGTAAGCTACGAGCAGTACTTC; cdr3_aa: CASSYGGVSYEQYF; d_call: TRBD2; j_call: TRBJ2-7; clone_size: -; cdr3_length: 14; v_call: TRBV6-6
cdr3_nt: TGTGCCTGGAACCCGCCTAGCGGGAGTTCGTACGAGCAGTACTTC; cdr3_aa: CAWNPPSGSSYEQYF; d_call: TRBD2; j_call: TRBJ2-7; clone_size: -; cdr3_length: 15; v_call: TRBV30
cdr3_nt: TGTGCCAGCAGTGAAGCGGCAGCGGGAGGGTATGGCTACACCTTC; cdr3_aa: CASSEAAAGGYGYTF; d_call: -; j_call: TRBJ1-2; clone_size: -; cdr3_length: 15; v_call: TRBV6-1
cdr3_nt: TGTGCCAGCAGCGGGACTAGCGGGAGACAGACCCAGTACTTC; cdr3_aa: CASSGTSGRQTQYF; d_call: TRBD2; j_call: TRBJ2-5; clone_size: -; cdr3_length: 14; v_call: TRBV2
cdr3_nt: TGTGCCAGCAGGACGACAGGACAGGGTTTCTACGAGCAGTACTTC; cdr3_aa: CASRTTGQGFYEQYF; d_call: TRBD1; j_call: TRBJ2-7; clone_size: -; cdr3_length: 15; v_call: TRBV27
cdr3_nt: TGTGCCAGCAGTTACACGGACAGGATGAACACTGAAGCTTTCTTT; cdr3_aa: CASSYTDRMNTEAFF; d_call: TRBD1; j_call: TRBJ1-1; clone_size: -; cdr3_length: 15; v_call: TRBV6-5
cdr3_nt: TGTGCCAGCAGTGATCATGGACAGCCTTCTGGAAACACCATATATTTT; cdr3_aa: CASSDHGQPSGNTIYF; d_call: -; j_call: TRBJ1-3; clone_size: -; cdr3_length: 16; v_call: TRBV6-4
cdr3_nt: TGTGCCAGCACGAGACAGGGTGAATGGAAAGATGGCTACACCTTC; cdr3_aa: CASTRQGEWKDGYTF; d_call: TRBD1; j_call: TRBJ1-2; clone_size: -; cdr3_length: 15; v_call: TRBV6-5
cdr3_nt: TGTGCCAGCAGTTTAGGGCCGACAGAAAACTATGGCTACACCTTC; cdr3_aa: CASSLGPTENYGYTF; d_call: -; j_call: TRBJ1-2; clone_size: once; cdr3_length: 15; v_call: TRBV27
cdr3_nt: TGTGCCAGCAGCATAGACAGCAACTCCTACAATGAGCAGTTCTTC; cdr3_aa: CASSIDSNSYNEQFF; d_call: -; j_call: TRBJ2-1; clone_size: -; cdr3_length: 15; v_call: TRBV5-4
cdr3_nt: TGTGCCAGTAGTACAGGGACTAGCGGGAGGGCCGAGGAGACCCAGTACTTC; cdr3_aa: CASSTGTSGRAEETQYF; d_call: TRBD2; j_call: TRBJ2-5; clone_size: -; cdr3_length: 17; v_call: TRBV19
cdr3_nt: TGTGCCAGCAGCTTGGTGCTAGCGGAAGAGACCCAGTACTTC; cdr3_aa: CASSLVLAEETQYF; d_call: TRBD2; j_call: TRBJ2-5; clone_size: -; cdr3_length: 14; v_call: TRBV5-5
cdr3_nt: TGTGCCAGCTCACCACCTAGCGGGAGGTTGTACACAGATACGCAGTATTTT; cdr3_aa: CASSPPSGRLYTDTQYF; d_call: TRBD2; j_call: TRBJ2-3; clone_size: -; cdr3_length: 17; v_call: TRBV18
cdr3_nt: TGTGCCAGCAGTTTAAGGACTATCTCCTACGAGCAGTACTTC; cdr3_aa: CASSLRTISYEQYF; d_call: -; j_call: TRBJ2-7; clone_size: once; cdr3_length: 14; v_call: TRBV28
cdr3_nt: TGCGCCAGCAGAATGGGGAGGGGCGGGGGCTACACCTTC; cdr3_aa: CASRMGRGGGYTF; d_call: -; j_call: TRBJ1-2; clone_size: -; cdr3_length: 13; v_call: TRBV10-2
cdr3_nt: TGTGCCAGCAGAGGGGACCATATCTACGAGCAGTACTTC; cdr3_aa: CASRGDHIYEQYF; d_call: -; j_call: TRBJ2-7; clone_size: once; cdr3_length: 13; v_call: TRBV2
cdr3_nt: TGTGCCATCAGTGCTGGGGGGCCAGGGGAGCTGTTTTTT; cdr3_aa: CAISAGGPGELFF; d_call: -; j_call: TRBJ2-2; clone_size: -; cdr3_length: 13; v_call: TRBV10-3
cdr3_nt: TGTGCCAGCAGCTTGGCTGGCAGACAGCCTGAAGCTTTCTTT; cdr3_aa: CASSLAGRQPEAFF; d_call: -; j_call: TRBJ1-1; clone_size: once; cdr3_length: 14; v_call: TRBV5-8
cdr3_nt: TGCGCCAGCAGCTTGGCGCTGGGGACCGGGGAGCTGTTTTTT; cdr3_aa: CASSLALGTGELFF; d_call: -; j_call: TRBJ2-2; clone_size: -; cdr3_length: 14; v_call: TRBV5-1
cdr3_nt: TGCGCCAGCAGCCCCCCAGCGGGGTTTAGTGAGCAGTTCTTC; cdr3_aa: CASSPPAGFSEQFF; d_call: TRBD2; j_call: TRBJ2-1; clone_size: -; cdr3_length: 14; v_call: TRBV5-1
cdr3_nt: TGTGCCAGCAGTGTACTAGCGGGAGTCAGCAATGAGCAGTTCTTC; cdr3_aa: CASSVLAGVSNEQFF; d_call: TRBD2; j_call: TRBJ2-1; clone_size: -; cdr3_length: 15; v_call: TRBV2
cdr3_nt: TGTGCCAGCAGTTCCGCTTTGAAGCGTAAGCCCTTGGGCTCCTACGAGCAGTACTTC; cdr3_aa: CASSSALKRKPLGSYEQYF; d_call: -; j_call: TRBJ2-7; clone_size: -; cdr3_length: 19; v_call: TRBV28
cdr3_nt: TGTGCAAGTCCCCGATCCTACGAGCAGTACTTC; cdr3_aa: CASPRSYEQYF; d_call: -; j_call: TRBJ2-7; clone_size: once; cdr3_length: 11; v_call: TRBV12-2
cdr3_nt: TGTGCCAGCAGCCAGGTAGCGGGAGCAGTGGGAGATACGCAGTATTTT; cdr3_aa: CASSQVAGAVGDTQYF; d_call: TRBD2; j_call: TRBJ2-3; clone_size: -; cdr3_length: 16; v_call: TRBV7-2
cdr3_nt: TGTGCCAGCAGCTCAGGTTACAATGAGCAGTTCTTC; cdr3_aa: CASSSGYNEQFF; d_call: -; j_call: TRBJ2-1; clone_size: once; cdr3_length: 12; v_call: TRBV7-8
cdr3_nt: TGTGCCAGCAGTAACAATGTAAGGGGGAGCTATGGCTACACCTTC; cdr3_aa: CASSNNVRGSYGYTF; d_call: -; j_call: TRBJ1-2; clone_size: -; cdr3_length: 15; v_call: TRBV11-2
cdr3_nt: TGTGCCAGCAGGTGGACTAGTCTCAGCGATGAGCAGTTCTTC; cdr3_aa: CASRWTSLSDEQFF; d_call: TRBD2; j_call: TRBJ2-1; clone_size: -; cdr3_length: 14; v_call: TRBV7-2